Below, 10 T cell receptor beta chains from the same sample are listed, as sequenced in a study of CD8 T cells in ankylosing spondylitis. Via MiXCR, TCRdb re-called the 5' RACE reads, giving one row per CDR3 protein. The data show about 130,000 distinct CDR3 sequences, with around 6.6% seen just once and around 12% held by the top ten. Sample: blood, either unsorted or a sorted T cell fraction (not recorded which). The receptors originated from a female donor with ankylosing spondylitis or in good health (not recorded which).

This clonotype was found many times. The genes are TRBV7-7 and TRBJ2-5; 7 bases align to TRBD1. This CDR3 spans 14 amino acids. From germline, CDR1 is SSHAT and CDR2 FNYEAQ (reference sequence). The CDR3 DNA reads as TGTGCTACATGGACAGGCCGCAACCAAGAGACCCAGTACTTC. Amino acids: CATWTGRNQETQYF.

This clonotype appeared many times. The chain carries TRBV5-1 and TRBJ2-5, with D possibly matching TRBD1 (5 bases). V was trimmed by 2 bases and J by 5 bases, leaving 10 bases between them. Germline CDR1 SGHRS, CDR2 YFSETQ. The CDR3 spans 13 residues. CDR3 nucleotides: TGCGCCAGCAGCTTCAGGGTTTGGGAGACCCAGTACTTC. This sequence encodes CASSFRVWETQYF.

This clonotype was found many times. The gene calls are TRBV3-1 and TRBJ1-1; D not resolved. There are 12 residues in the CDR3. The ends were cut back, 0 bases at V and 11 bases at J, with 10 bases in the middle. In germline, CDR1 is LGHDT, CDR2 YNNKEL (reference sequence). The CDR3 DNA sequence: TGTGCCAGCAGCCAAGATTCGGGGTGGGCTTTCTTT. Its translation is CASSQDSGWAFF.

The CDR3 region has the DNA TGTGCCAGCAGCCCCCGGACAGGTGACATGGAACTGTTTTTT. This gives the protein CASSPRTGDMELFF. The rearrangement links TRBV7-9 to TRBJ1-4; 7 nucleotides agree with TRBD1. CDR1 SEHNR and CDR2 FQNEAQ come from the germline V gene (reference sequence). Trimming at V came to 5 bases and at J to 12 bases, leaving 12 bases not matched to a gene. The CDR3 extends over 14 amino acids. The complete variable domain, with remaining parts taken from reference TRBV7-9 and TRBJ1-4, reads DTGVSQNPRHKITKRGQNVTFRCDPISEHNRLYWYRQTLGQGPEFLTYFQNEAQLEKSRLLSDRFSAERPKGSFSTLEIQRTEQGDSAMYLCASSPRTGDMELFFGSGTQLSVL.

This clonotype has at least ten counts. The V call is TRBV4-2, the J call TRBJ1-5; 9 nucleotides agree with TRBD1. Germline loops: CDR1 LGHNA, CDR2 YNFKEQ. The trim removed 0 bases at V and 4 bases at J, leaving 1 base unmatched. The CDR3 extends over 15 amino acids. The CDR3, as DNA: TGTGCCAGCAGCCAAGAACAGGGGGCAAATCAGCCCCAGCATTTT. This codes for CASSQEQGANQPQHF.

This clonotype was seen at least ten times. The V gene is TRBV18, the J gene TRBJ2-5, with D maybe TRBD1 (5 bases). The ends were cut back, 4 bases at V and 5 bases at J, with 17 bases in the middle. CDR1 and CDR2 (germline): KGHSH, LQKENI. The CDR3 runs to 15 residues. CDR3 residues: CASSRDQTVGETQYF. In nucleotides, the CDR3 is TGTGCCAGCTCACGAGACCAGACAGTAGGGGAGACCCAGTACTTC. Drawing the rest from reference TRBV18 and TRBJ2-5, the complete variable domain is NAGVMQNPRHLVRRRGQEARLRCSPMKGHSHVYWYRQLPEEGLKFMVYLQKENIIDESGMPKERFSAEFPKEGPSILRIQQVVRGDSAAYFCASSRDQTVGETQYFGPGTRLLVL.

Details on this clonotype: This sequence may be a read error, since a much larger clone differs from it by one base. Written as DNA, the CDR3 is TGTGCCAGCAGTTCCGGACAGCGGGGGATGGCTTTCTTT. Protein product: CASSSGQRGMAFF. V is TRBV12-3 or TRBV12-4 and J is TRBJ1-1, with D tentatively TRBD1 (6 bases). V lost 4 bases, J lost 11 bases, and 17 bases lay in between. The CDR3 runs 13 residues.

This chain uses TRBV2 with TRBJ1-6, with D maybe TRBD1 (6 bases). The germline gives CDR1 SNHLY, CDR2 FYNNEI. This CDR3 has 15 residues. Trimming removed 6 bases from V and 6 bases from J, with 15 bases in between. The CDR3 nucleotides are TGTGCCAGCAGGCCCGACAGGACCTTTAATTCACCCCTCCACTTT. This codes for CASRPDRTFNSPLHF.

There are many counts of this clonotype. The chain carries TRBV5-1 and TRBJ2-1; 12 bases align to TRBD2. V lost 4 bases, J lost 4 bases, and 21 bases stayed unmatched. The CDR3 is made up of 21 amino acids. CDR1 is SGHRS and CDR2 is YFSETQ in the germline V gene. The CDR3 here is CASSLGGLTALAGGLYNEQFF. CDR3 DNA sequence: TGCGCCAGCAGCCTCGGGGGGCTTACAGCACTAGCGGGGGGATTGTACAATGAGCAGTTCTTC.

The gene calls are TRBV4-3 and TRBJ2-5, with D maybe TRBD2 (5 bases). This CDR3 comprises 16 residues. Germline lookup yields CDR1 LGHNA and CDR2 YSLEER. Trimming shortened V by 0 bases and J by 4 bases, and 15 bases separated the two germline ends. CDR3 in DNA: TGCGCCAGCAGCCAAGATTGGACTGCCGTCGGAGAGACCCAGTACTTC. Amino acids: CASSQDWTAVGETQYF.